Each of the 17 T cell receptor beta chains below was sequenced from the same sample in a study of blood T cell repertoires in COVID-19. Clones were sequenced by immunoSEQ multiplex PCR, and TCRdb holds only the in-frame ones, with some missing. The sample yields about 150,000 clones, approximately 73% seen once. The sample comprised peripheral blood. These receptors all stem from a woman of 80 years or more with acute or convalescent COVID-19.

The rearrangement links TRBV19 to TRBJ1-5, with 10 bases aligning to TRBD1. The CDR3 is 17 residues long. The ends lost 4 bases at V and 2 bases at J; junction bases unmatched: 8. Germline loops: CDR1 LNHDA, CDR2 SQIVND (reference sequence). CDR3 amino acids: CASSTRQGAAGNQPQHF. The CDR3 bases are TGTGCCAGTAGTACTCGACAGGGGGCGGCGGGCAATCAGCCCCAGCATTTT.

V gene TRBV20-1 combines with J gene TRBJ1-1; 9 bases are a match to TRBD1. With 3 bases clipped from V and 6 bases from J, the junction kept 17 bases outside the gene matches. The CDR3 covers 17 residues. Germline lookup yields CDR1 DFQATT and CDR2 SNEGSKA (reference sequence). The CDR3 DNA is TGCAGTGCTAGTAGTAGTCGGGACAGGGTAACGAGGCCTGAAGCTTTCTTT. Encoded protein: CSASSSRDRVTRPEAFF.

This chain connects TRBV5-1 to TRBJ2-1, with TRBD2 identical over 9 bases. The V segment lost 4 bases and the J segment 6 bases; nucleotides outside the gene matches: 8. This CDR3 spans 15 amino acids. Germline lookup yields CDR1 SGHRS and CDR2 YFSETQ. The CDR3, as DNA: TGCGCCAGCAGCCCTCTTGCGGGAGGGTTCAATGAGCAGTTCTTC. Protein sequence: CASSPLAGGFNEQFF.

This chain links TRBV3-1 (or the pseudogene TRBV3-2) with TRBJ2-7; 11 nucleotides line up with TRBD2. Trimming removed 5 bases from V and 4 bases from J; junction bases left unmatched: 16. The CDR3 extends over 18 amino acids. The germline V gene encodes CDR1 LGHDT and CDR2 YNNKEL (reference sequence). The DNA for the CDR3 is TGTGCCAGCAGCTACGGGGACGTAGCGGGAGGGCCCTCTTACGAGCAGTACTTC. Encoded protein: CASSYGDVAGGPSYEQYF.

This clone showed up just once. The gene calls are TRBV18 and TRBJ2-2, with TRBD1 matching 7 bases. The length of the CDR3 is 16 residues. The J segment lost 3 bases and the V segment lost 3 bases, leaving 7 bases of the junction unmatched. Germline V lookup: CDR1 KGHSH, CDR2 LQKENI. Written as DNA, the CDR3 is TGTGCCAGCTCACCCTACGGGACAGTTGACACCGGGGAGCTGTTTTTT. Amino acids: CASSPYGTVDTGELFF.

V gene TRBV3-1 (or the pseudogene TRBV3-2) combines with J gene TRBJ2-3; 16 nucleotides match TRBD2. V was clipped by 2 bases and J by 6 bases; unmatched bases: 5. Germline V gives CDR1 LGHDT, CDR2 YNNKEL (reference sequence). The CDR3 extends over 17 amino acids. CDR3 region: CASSQLGLAGGPDTQYF. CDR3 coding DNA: TGTGCCAGCAGCCAACTGGGACTAGCGGGGGGGCCGGATACGCAGTATTTT.

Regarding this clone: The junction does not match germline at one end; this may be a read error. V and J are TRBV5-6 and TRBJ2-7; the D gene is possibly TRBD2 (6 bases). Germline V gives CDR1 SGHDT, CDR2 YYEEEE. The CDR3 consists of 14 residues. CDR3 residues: CASRLGRETYGQYF. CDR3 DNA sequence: TGTGCCAGCAGATTGGGGCGGGAAACTTACGGGCAGTACTTC.

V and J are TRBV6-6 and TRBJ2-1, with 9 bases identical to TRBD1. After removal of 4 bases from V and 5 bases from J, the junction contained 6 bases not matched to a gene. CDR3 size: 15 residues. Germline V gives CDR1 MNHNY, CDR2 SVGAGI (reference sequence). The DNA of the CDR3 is TGTGCCAGCAGTTCCCGGACAGGGGTGAACAATGAGCAGTTCTTC. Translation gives CASSSRTGVNNEQFF.

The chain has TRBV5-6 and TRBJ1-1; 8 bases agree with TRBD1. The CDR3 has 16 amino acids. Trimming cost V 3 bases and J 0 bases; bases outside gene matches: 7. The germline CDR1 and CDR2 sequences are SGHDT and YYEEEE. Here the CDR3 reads CASSSRGRVVNTEAFF. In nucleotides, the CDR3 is TGTGCCAGCAGCTCCAGGGGGCGGGTAGTGAACACTGAAGCTTTCTTT.

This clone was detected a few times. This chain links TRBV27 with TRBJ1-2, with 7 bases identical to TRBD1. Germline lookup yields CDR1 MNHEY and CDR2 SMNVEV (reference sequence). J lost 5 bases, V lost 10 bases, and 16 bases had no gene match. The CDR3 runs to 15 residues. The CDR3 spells CATRLDSLRGYGYTF. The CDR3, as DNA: TGTGCCACCAGACTTGACAGTCTCAGGGGGTATGGCTACACCTTC.

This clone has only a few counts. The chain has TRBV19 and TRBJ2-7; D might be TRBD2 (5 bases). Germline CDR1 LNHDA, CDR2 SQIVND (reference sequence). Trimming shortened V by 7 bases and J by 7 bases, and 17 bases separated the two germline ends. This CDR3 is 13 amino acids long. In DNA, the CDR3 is TGTGCCAGTACTTCAAGGGAGCTGGGGGAGCAGTACTTC. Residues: CASTSRELGEQYF. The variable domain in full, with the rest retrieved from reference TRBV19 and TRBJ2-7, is DGGITQSPKYLFRKEGQNVTLSCEQNLNHDAMYWYRQDPGQGLRLIYYSQIVNDFQKGDIAEGYSVSREKKESFPLTVTSAQKNPTAFYLCASTSRELGEQYFGPGTRLTVT.

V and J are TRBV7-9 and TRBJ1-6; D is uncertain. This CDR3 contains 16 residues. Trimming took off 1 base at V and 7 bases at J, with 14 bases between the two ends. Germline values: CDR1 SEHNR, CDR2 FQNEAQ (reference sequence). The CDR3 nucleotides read TGTGCCAGCAGCTTAGACCGGTCTCGGGGAAATTCACCCCTCCACTTT. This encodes CASSLDRSRGNSPLHF.

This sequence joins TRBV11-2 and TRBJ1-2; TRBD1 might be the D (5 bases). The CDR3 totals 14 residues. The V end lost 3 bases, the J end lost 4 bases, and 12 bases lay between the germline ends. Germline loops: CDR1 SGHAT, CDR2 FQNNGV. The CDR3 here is CASSLSQGGYGYTF. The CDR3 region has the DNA TGTGCCAGCAGCTTGAGTCAGGGCGGCTATGGCTACACCTTC.

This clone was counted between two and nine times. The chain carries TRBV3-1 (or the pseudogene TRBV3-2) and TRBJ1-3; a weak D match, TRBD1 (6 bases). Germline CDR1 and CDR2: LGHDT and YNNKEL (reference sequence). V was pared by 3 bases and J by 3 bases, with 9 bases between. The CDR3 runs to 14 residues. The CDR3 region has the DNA TGTGCCAGCAGCCAGGGGGCGCATGGAAACACCATATATTTT. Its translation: CASSQGAHGNTIYF.

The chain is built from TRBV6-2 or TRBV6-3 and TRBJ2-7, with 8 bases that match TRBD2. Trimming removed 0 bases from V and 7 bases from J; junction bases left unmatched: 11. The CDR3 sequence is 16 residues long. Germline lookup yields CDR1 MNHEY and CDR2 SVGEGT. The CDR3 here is CASSYSRGLGVLEQYF. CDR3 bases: TGTGCCAGCAGTTACTCGCGGGGACTAGGGGTCCTGGAGCAGTACTTC.

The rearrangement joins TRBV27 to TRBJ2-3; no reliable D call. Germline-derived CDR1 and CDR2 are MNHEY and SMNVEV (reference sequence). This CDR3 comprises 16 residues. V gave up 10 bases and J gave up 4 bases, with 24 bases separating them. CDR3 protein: CATQMGRLLRSDTQYF. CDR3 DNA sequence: TGTGCCACCCAGATGGGTAGGTTACTGAGGTCAGATACGCAGTATTTT.

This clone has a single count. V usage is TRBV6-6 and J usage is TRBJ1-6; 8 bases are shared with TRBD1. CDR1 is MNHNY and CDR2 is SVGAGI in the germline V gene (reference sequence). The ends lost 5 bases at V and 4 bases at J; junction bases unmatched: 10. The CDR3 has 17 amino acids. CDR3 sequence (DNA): TGTGCCAGCAGTCATGGACAGGGCCCCCCTTATAATTCACCCCTCCACTTT. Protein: CASSHGQGPPYNSPLHF.